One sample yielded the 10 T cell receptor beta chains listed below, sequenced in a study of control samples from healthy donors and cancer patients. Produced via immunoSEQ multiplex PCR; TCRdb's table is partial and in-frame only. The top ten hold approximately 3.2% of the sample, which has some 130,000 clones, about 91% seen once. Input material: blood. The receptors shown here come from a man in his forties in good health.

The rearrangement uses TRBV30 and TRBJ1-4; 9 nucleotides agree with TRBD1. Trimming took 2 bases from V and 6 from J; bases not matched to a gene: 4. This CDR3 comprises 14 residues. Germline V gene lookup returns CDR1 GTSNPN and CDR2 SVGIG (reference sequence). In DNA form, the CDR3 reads TGTGCCTGGAGTTTATGGGACAGGGATGAAAAACTGTTTTTT. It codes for CAWSLWDRDEKLFF. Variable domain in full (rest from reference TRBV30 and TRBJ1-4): SQTIHQWPATLVQPVGSPLSLECTVEGTSNPNLYWYRQAAGRGLQLLFYSVGIGQISSEVPQNLSASRPQDRQFILSSKKLLLSDSGFYLCAWSLWDRDEKLFFGSGTQLSVL.

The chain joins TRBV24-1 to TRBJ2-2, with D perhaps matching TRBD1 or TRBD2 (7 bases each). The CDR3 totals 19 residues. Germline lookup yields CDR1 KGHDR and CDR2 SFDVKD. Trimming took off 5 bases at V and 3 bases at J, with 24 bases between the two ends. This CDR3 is CATSVYPAPGGGDTGELFF. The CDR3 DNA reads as TGTGCCACCAGTGTCTACCCCGCCCCAGGGGGGGGAGACACCGGGGAGCTGTTTTTT.

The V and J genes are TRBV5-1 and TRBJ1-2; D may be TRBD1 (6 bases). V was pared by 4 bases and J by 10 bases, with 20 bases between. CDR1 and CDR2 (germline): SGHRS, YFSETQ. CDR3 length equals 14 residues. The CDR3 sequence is CASSESYREQLYTF. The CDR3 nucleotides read TGCGCCAGCAGCGAGAGTTACAGGGAACAACTCTACACCTTC.

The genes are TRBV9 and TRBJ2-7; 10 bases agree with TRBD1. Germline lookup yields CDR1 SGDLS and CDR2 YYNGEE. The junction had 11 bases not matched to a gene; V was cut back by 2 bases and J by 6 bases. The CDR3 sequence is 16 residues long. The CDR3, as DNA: TGTGCCAGCAGCGTCCGAGCCGGGACAGGGGCCTCCGAGCAGTACTTC. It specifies CASSVRAGTGASEQYF.

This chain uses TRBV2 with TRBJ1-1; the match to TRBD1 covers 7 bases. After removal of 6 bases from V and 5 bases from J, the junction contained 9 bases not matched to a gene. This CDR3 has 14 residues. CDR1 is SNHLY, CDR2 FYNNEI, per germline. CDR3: CASSPDRAATEAFF. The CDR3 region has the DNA TGTGCCAGCAGCCCCGACAGGGCGGCGACTGAAGCTTTCTTT.

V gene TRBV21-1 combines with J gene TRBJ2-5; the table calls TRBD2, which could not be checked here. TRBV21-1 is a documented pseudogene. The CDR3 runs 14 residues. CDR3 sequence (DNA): TGTGCCAGCAGCAAAGGCGGATCTGGGGAGACCCAGTACTTC. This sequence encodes CASSKGGSGETQYF.

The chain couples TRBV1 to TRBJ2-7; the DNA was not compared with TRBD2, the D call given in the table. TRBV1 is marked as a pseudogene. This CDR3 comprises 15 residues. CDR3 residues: CTSSQFHFGAYEQYF. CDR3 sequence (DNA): TGCACCAGCAGCCAATTTCACTTCGGTGCGTACGAGCAGTACTTC.

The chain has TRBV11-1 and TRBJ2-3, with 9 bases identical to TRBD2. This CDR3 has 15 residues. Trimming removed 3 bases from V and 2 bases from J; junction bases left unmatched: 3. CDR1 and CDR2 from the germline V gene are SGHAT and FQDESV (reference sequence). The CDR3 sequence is CASSFLAGTTDTQYF. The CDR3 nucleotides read TGTGCCAGCAGCTTTCTAGCGGGAACCACAGATACGCAGTATTTT.

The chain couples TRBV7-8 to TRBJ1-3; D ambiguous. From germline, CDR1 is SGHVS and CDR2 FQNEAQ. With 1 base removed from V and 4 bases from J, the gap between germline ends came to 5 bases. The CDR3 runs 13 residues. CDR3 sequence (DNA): TGTGCCAGCAGCTTAGTATTCGGAAACACCATATATTTT. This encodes CASSLVFGNTIYF.

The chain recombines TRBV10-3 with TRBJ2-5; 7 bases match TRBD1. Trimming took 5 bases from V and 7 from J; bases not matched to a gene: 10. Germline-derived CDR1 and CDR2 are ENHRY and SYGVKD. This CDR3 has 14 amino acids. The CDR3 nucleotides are TGTGCCATCAGTCCACGACAGGGACCCAGGACCCAGTACTTC. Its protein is CAISPRQGPRTQYF.